This TCR beta chain was profiled in a study of glioma-infiltrating T cells after dendritic cell vaccination. Time point here: after dendritic cell vaccination, including at tumor progression/relapse. The table lists this clone with a count of one. Up to 2 ug genomic DNA was used for TCRB CDR3 amplification. Assay: immunoSEQ multiplex PCR; the TCRdb copy retains only in-frame clones and omits some. Of roughly 85,000 clones listed, 85% are singletons. The sample consisted of blood, taken after dendritic cell vaccination. This clonotype originated in a human donor with glioblastoma.

In nucleotides, the CDR3 is TGCGCCAGCAGCTTTAGCGGGAGGGCCTCAGGGGAGACCCAGTACTTC. Translating it yields CASSFSGRASGETQYF. The chain recombines TRBV5-1 with TRBJ2-5; 11 bases match TRBD2. Trimming at V came to 2 bases and at J to 5 bases, leaving 8 bases not matched to a gene. Germline CDR1 is SGHRS and CDR2 is YFSETQ. The CDR3 is made up of 16 amino acids.